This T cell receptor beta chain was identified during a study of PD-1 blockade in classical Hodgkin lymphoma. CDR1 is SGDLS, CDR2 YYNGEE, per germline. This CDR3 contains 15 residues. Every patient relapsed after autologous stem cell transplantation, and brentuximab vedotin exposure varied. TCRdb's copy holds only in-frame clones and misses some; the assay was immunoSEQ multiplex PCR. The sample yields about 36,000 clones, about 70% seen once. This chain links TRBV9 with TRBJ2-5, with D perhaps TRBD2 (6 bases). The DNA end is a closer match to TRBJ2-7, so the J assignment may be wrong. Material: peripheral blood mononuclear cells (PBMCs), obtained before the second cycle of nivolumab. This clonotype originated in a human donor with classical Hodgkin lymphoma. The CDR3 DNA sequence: TGTGCCAGCAGCGTTCTCCCGGAGGGCTCCTACGAGCAGTACTTC. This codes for CASSVLPEGSYEQYF.